This passage covers 24 T cell receptor beta chains from one sample sequenced in a study of shared clonotypes between healthy human individuals. TCRdb's copy holds only in-frame clones and misses some; the assay was immunoSEQ multiplex PCR. The sample has about 1.5 million clones, roughly 96% seen once. The sample taken for sequencing was naive CD4+ T cells sorted from blood. The subset was: CD45RA+ positively selected. Receptors originate from a man aged 25-45 years in good health.

The rearrangement uses TRBV18 and TRBJ2-3, with D maybe TRBD1 (6 bases). This CDR3 has 12 amino acids. The germline gives CDR1 KGHSH, CDR2 LQKENI. V lost 6 bases and J 6 bases, leaving 10 bases between the germline ends. CDR3 sequence (DNA): TGTGCCAGCTCGTCCCAGGGGGATACGCAGTATTTT. Translated: CASSSQGDTQYF.

This chain joins TRBV7-9 and TRBJ2-3; D call uncertain. The germline V gene has CDR1 SEHNR and CDR2 FQNEAQ (reference sequence). Trimming cost V 5 bases and J 6 bases, with 12 bases left between them. The CDR3 length is 13 residues. The DNA of the CDR3 is TGTGCCAGCAGCGCTGGGAACCCGGATACGCAGTATTTT. This codes for CASSAGNPDTQYF.

This chain uses TRBV5-1 with TRBJ2-7; possible D gene TRBD1, 5 bases. The CDR3 sequence is 15 residues long. Germline CDR1 is SGHRS and CDR2 is YFSETQ. V was trimmed by 4 bases and J by 4 bases, leaving 18 bases between them. This chain's CDR3 is CASSQVPGQAYEQYF. DNA of the CDR3: TGCGCCAGCAGCCAGGTCCCCGGACAAGCTTACGAGCAGTACTTC. Looking up the rest from reference TRBV5-1 and TRBJ2-7 gives the full variable domain: KAGVTQTPRYLIKTRGQQVTLSCSPISGHRSVSWYQQTPGQGLQFLFEYFSETQRNKGNFPGRFSGRQFSNSRSEMNVSTLELGDSALYLCASSQVPGQAYEQYFGPGTRLTVT.

The chain couples TRBV7-9 to TRBJ2-7, with D hard to call. From germline, CDR1 is SEHNR and CDR2 FQNEAQ (reference sequence). The CDR3 totals 14 residues. With 1 base removed from V and 2 bases from J, the gap between germline ends came to 9 bases. The CDR3 here is CASSLGLLPYEQYF. DNA of the CDR3: TGTGCCAGCAGCTTAGGGTTGTTGCCCTACGAGCAGTACTTC.

The chain employs TRBV20-1 and TRBJ1-1, with unresolved D. Trimming shortened V by 1 base and J by 8 bases, and 8 bases separated the two germline ends. The CDR3 has 11 residues. Germline CDR1 reads DFQATT; CDR2 reads SNEGSKA (reference sequence). The CDR3 reads CSARARQEAFF. The CDR3 DNA reads TGCAGTGCTAGAGCAAGGCAGGAAGCTTTCTTT.

The chain links TRBV7-8 to TRBJ2-3; D gene unclear. This CDR3 region has 15 residues. The V end was cut by 1 base, the J end by 4 bases, with 12 bases between. CDR1 is SGHVS, CDR2 FQNEAQ, per germline. CDR3 coding DNA: TGTGCCAGCAGCTTAGGAAGGCATGGCGCAGATACGCAGTATTTT. Its translation is CASSLGRHGADTQYF.

The V gene is TRBV27, the J gene TRBJ2-7, with 14 bases that match TRBD2. The CDR3 length is 18 residues. Germline V gives CDR1 MNHEY, CDR2 SMNVEV (reference sequence). V lost 5 bases and J lost 4; bases outside the gene matches: 13. CDR3 amino acids: CASSPGTSGRRGLYEQYF. The CDR3 DNA reads TGTGCCAGCAGTCCCGGGACTAGCGGGAGAAGAGGGTTGTACGAGCAGTACTTC.

J is TRBJ1-3 and V is TRBV18; 7 bases match TRBD1. Germline CDR1 KGHSH, CDR2 LQKENI. CDR3 length: 15 amino acids. Trimming took 5 bases from V and 4 from J; bases not matched to a gene: 8. Here the CDR3 reads CASSSDRTGGNTIYF. CDR3 bases: TGTGCCAGCTCAAGCGACAGGACAGGAGGAAACACCATATATTTT.

V usage is TRBV20-1 and J usage is TRBJ2-3; unclear D gene. In germline, CDR1 is DFQATT, CDR2 SNEGSKA (reference sequence). CDR3 length: 11 amino acids. Trimming took off 5 bases at V and 6 bases at J, with 9 bases between the two ends. The CDR3 spells CSAPRSDTQYF. As DNA, the CDR3 is TGCAGTGCTCCCAGGTCTGATACGCAGTATTTT.

Concerning this clone itself: One end of the junction fails to match germline, which may point to a read error. This chain links TRBV9 with TRBJ1-5, with D perhaps TRBD1 (6 bases). From germline, CDR1 is SGDLS and CDR2 YYNGEE. CDR3 length: 14 residues. CDR3 loop: CANSFRQVRQPQHF. The CDR3 bases are TGTGCCAACAGCTTTCGACAGGTGCGTCAGCCCCAGCATTTT.

The J gene is TRBJ2-4, the V gene TRBV28, with D perhaps TRBD1 (5 bases). The germline V and J ends were trimmed by 1 base and 1 base, with 11 bases remaining between them. Germline V gene data show CDR1 as MDHEN and CDR2 as SYDVKM. The CDR3 extends over 16 amino acids. The CDR3 DNA reads TGTGCCAGCAGTTTATTAGGTCCAGGGGCCAAAAACATTCAGTACTTC. This translates into CASSLLGPGAKNIQYF.

V is TRBV5-1 and J is TRBJ1-2, with a tentative D call TRBD1 (6 bases). V lost 4 bases, J lost 8 bases, and 15 bases lay in between. The V gene's germline CDR1 is SGHRS and CDR2 YFSETQ. CDR3 length: 13 residues. DNA for the CDR3: TGCGCCAGCAGCGCCGCAGGGGTAGGAGGCTACACCTTC. This codes for CASSAAGVGGYTF.

This rearrangement joins TRBV5-1 to TRBJ2-2, with D perhaps TRBD1 or TRBD2 (6 bases each). The germline CDR1 and CDR2 sequences are SGHRS and YFSETQ. V lost 2 bases and J lost 4, with 9 bases in between. CDR3 length equals 14 residues. CDR3 amino acids: CASSFKGGTGELFF. The CDR3 DNA is TGCGCCAGCAGCTTTAAGGGGGGCACCGGGGAGCTGTTTTTT. Variable domain in full (rest from reference TRBV5-1 and TRBJ2-2): KAGVTQTPRYLIKTRGQQVTLSCSPISGHRSVSWYQQTPGQGLQFLFEYFSETQRNKGNFPGRFSGRQFSNSRSEMNVSTLELGDSALYLCASSFKGGTGELFFGEGSRLTVL.

V gene TRBV21-1 combines with J gene TRBJ2-7; the tabulated D call, TRBD1, remains unverified against the DNA. TRBV21-1 has pseudogene status. This CDR3 has 20 residues. DNA for the CDR3: TGTGCCAGCAGCAAAGGTCCGGACAGGGGTTCGGGAGTAATGTCCTACGAGCAGTACTTC. Protein: CASSKGPDRGSGVMSYEQYF.

The chain uses TRBV30 and TRBJ2-3; possibly TRBD1 or TRBD2 for D (5 bases each). This CDR3 has 15 amino acids. CDR1 and CDR2 from the germline V gene are GTSNPN and SVGIG (reference sequence). Trimming took off 3 bases at V and 4 bases at J, with 17 bases between the two ends. In DNA form, the CDR3 reads TGTGCCTGGAGCCTTTCCGGGGCCAACCCAGATACGCAGTATTTT. Protein product: CAWSLSGANPDTQYF.

V gene TRBV28 combines with J gene TRBJ2-2, with 13 bases fitting TRBD2. The CDR3 sequence is 16 residues long. Germline V lookup: CDR1 MDHEN, CDR2 SYDVKM. V shed 8 bases, J shed 5 bases, and the junction held 8 bases outside the gene matches. CDR3 loop: CASRRTSGRTTGELFF. CDR3 nucleotide sequence: TGTGCCAGCCGTAGGACTAGCGGGAGAACGACCGGGGAGCTGTTTTTT.

The chain combines TRBV6-1 with TRBJ2-1; 8 positions agree with TRBD2. V lost 5 bases and J lost 4; bases outside the gene matches: 7. This CDR3 is built from 15 residues. Germline V CDR1 and CDR2: MNHNS, SASEGT. CDR3 residues: CASSKREMKYNEQFF. CDR3 bases: TGTGCCAGCAGTAAGCGGGAGATGAAGTACAATGAGCAGTTCTTC.

The genes are TRBV7-9 and TRBJ1-1, with 9 bases identical to TRBD1. CDR1 is SEHNR and CDR2 is FQNEAQ in the germline V gene (reference sequence). The CDR3 covers 14 residues. V was pared by 6 bases and J by 5 bases, with 7 bases of the junction left unmatched. Here the CDR3 reads CASSDRGGETEAFF. In DNA form, the CDR3 reads TGTGCCAGCAGTGACAGGGGGGGAGAGACTGAAGCTTTCTTT.

Of note for this clone: A junction boundary mismatches the germline segment, possibly from a read error. V and J are TRBV5-6 and TRBJ2-7; TRBD2 matches at 9 bases. CDR3 size: 16 residues. Germline CDR1 is SGHDT and CDR2 is YYEEEE. As DNA, the CDR3 is TGTGCCAGCAGCTTGCTGGGGTCTAGCGGGGCCTACGCGCAGTACTTC. As protein: CASSLLGSSGAYAQYF.

This clone was recorded a few times. The chain links TRBV28 to TRBJ2-7; the match to TRBD2 covers 10 bases. Germline CDR1 reads MDHEN; CDR2 reads SYDVKM. Germline trimming cut 5 bases from V and 4 bases from J; bases unmatched to any gene: 11. This CDR3 is built from 16 residues. The CDR3 region is CASSPYTSGNKYEQYF. CDR3 DNA sequence: TGTGCCAGCAGTCCCTACACTAGCGGGAATAAGTACGAGCAGTACTTC.

The CDR3 reads CASSGPGQGNYGYTF. CDR3 nucleotides: TGTGCCAGCAGCGGACCGGGACAGGGGAACTATGGCTACACCTTC. This sequence joins TRBV28 and TRBJ1-2; TRBD1 matches 10 bases. The CDR3 spans 15 residues. The V gene's germline CDR1 is MDHEN and CDR2 SYDVKM. Unmatched junction bases numbered 6, after V lost 6 bases and J lost 2 bases.

The chain combines TRBV6-1 with TRBJ2-7; D gene uncertain. The CDR3 loop spans 14 amino acids. V was clipped by 7 bases and J by 1 base, with 14 bases between them. Germline CDR1 MNHNS, CDR2 SASEGT. CDR3 in DNA: TGTGCCAGCACTCGGTTCTATTCGTCCTACGAGCAGTACTTC. Amino acid sequence: CASTRFYSSYEQYF.

The chain joins TRBV5-1 to TRBJ2-4; D might be TRBD2 (6 bases). Per germline, CDR1 SGHRS and CDR2 YFSETQ. The CDR3 length is 13 residues. Trimming stripped 3 bases from V and 8 bases from J, with 12 bases between. This CDR3 is CASSSRREDIQYF. The CDR3 bases are TGCGCCAGCAGCTCTAGAAGGGAGGACATTCAGTACTTC.

The rearrangement joins TRBV5-1 to TRBJ2-4; 9 bases line up with TRBD2. V was clipped by 4 bases and J by 0 bases; unmatched bases: 14. This CDR3 has 19 residues. CDR1 is SGHRS and CDR2 is YFSETQ in the germline V gene. CDR3 in DNA: TGCGCCAGCAGCCTAAGACTAGCGGAGAGGGATATAGCCAAAAACATTCAGTACTTC. It yields the protein CASSLRLAERDIAKNIQYF.